The next 2 T cell receptor beta chains were all read from a single sample in a study of blood T cells in healthy people across ages. Combining a sample-barcoded 5' primer with a J-beta primer mix, a second PCR ran for about 7 to 11 cycles. TCRdb analysed the 5' RACE reads with MiXCR anew, one entry per CDR3 protein. The sample yields under 2,000,000 distinct CDR3 sequences, roughly 49% seen once. Sequencing was performed on blood. The receptors derive from a woman aged 40 to 50 in good health.

The chain is built from TRBV28 and TRBJ1-6, with TRBD1 matching 10 bases. Germline V gene lookup returns CDR1 MDHEN and CDR2 SYDVKM. CDR3 length: 13 amino acids. V lost 10 bases and J lost 7; bases outside the gene matches: 4. The CDR3 spells CATAGQGNSPLHF. The CDR3 DNA sequence: TGTGCCACCGCGGGACAGGGGAATTCACCCCTCCACTTT.

This chain joins TRBV9 and TRBJ2-1; the D call may be TRBD1 or TRBD2 (5 bases each). The CDR3 consists of 15 residues. V lost 0 bases, J lost 6 bases, and 13 bases lay in between. From germline, CDR1 is SGDLS and CDR2 YYNGEE. In nucleotides, the CDR3 is TGTGCCAGCAGCGTAGGGGCAGGGAGAGGCAATGAGCAGTTCTTC. This sequence encodes CASSVGAGRGNEQFF.